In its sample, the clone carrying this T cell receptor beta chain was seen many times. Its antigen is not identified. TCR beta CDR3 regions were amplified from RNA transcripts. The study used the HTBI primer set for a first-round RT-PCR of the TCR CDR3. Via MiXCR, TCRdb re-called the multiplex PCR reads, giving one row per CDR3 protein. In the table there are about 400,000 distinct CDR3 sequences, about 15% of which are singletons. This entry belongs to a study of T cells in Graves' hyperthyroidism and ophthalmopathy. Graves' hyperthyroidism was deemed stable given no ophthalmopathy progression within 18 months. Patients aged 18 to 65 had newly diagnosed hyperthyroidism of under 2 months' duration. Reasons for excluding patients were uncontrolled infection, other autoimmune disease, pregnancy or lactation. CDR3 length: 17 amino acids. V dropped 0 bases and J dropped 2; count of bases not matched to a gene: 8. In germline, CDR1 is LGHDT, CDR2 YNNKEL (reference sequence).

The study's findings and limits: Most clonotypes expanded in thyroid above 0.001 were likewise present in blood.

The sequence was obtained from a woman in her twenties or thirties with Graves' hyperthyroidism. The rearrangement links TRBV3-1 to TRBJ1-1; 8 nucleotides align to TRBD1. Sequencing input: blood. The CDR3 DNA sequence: TGTGCCAGCAGCCAAGATGACAGGGGCGGAGGAAACACTGAAGCTTTCTTT. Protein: CASSQDDRGGGNTEAFF.